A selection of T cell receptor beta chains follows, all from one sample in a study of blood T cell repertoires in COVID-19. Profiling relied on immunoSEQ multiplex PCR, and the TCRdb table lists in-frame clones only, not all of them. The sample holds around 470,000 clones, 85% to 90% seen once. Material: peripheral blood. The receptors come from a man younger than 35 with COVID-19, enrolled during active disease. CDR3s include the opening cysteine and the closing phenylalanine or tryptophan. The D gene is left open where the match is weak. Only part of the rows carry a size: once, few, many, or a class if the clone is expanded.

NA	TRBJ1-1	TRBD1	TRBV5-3	CARSSGTGGWDTEAFF	TGTGCCAGAAGTTCCGGGACAGGGGGCTGGGACACTGAAGCTTTCTTT
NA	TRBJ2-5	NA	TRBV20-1	CSAQKETQYF	TGCAGTGCTCAGAAAGAGACCCAGTACTTC
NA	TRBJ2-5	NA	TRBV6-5	CASSSTQAQSETQYF	TGTGCCAGCAGTTCAACGCAGGCGCAATCGGAGACCCAGTACTTC
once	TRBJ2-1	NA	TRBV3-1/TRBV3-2	CASSQSRTSNEQFF	TGTGCCAGCAGCCAATCCCGGACTTCAAATGAGCAGTTCTTC
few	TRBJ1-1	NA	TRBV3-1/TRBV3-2	CASRGGTEAFF	TGTGCCAGCCGAGGGGGCACTGAAGCTTTCTTT
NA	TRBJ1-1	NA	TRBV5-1	CASSLAPGFMNTEAFF	TGCGCCAGCAGCTTGGCTCCAGGATTCATGAACACTGAAGCTTTCTTT
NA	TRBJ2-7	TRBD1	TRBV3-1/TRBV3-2	CASSPGTGVNYEQYF	TGTGCCAGCAGCCCCGGGACAGGGGTTAACTACGAGCAGTACTTC
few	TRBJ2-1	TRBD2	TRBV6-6	CASSPGGVYNEQFF	TGTGCCAGCTCGCCGGGGGGGGTCTACAATGAGCAGTTCTTC
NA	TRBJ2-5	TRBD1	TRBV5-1	CASRRQGAGETQYF	TGCGCCAGCAGGAGACAGGGGGCCGGGGAGACCCAGTACTTC
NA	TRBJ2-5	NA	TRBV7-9	CASSSRVGSQETQYF	TGTGCCAGCAGCTCCCGGGTTGGGAGCCAAGAGACCCAGTACTTC
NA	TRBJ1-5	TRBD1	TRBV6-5	CASEDRAFNQPQHF	TGTGCCAGTGAGGACAGGGCATTCAATCAGCCCCAGCATTTT
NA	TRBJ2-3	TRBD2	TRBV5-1	CASSFEPGGGMGTQYF	TGCGCCAGCAGCTTCGAGCCGGGAGGGGGTATGGGTACGCAGTATTTT
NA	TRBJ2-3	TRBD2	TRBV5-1	CASSLDTSGGTDTQYF	TGCGCCAGCAGCTTAGATACTAGCGGGGGGACAGATACGCAGTATTTT
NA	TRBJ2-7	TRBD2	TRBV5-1	CASSLGAGVGYEQYF	TGCGCCAGCAGCTTGGGGGCGGGAGTAGGTTACGAGCAGTACTTC
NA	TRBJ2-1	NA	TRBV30	CAWEGGALRNEQFF	TGTGCCTGGGAGGGGGGGGCCCTAAGGAATGAGCAGTTCTTC